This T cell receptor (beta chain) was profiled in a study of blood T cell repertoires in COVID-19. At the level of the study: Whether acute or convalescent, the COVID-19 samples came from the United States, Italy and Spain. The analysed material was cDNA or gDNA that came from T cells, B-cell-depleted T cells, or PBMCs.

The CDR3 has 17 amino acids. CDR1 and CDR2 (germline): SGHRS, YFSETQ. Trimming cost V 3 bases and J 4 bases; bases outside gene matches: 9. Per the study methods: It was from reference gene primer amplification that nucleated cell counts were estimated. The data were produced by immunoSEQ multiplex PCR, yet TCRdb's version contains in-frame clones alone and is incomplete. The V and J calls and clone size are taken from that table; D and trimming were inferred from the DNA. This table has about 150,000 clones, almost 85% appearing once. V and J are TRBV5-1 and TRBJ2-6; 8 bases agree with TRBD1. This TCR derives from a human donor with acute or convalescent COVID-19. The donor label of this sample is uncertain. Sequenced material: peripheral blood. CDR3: CASSSAGGRAGANVLTF. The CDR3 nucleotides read TGCGCCAGCAGCTCCGCAGGGGGCAGGGCCGGGGCCAACGTCCTGACTTTC.